This TCR beta chain was recorded in a study of shared clonotypes between healthy human individuals. The study, taken as a whole, reports: Only blood samples were collected, and tissue repertoires likely differ.

Naivety among CD8 cells was defined by CD45RO negativity and positive CCR7 selection, thereby excluding terminally differentiated effector memory CD45RA+ cells. The CDR3 loop spans 18 amino acids. Trimming cost V 2 bases and J 0 bases; bases outside gene matches: 12. CDR1 and CDR2 (germline): SGHNT, YYREEE (reference sequence). About this clone itself: Its antigen is undetermined.

Only in-frame clones appear in the TCRdb table, and some are missing; sequencing was by immunoSEQ multiplex PCR. This table holds over 2 million clones, over 85% found once. Sequencing was performed on naive CD8+ T cells sorted from blood. This sequence joins TRBV5-4 and TRBJ2-7, with 9 bases fitting TRBD1. This clonotype was sampled from a young man in good health. The CDR3 is CASSLLGTGTVLSYEQYF. The CDR3 DNA reads as TGTGCCAGCAGCTTACTTGGGACAGGGACCGTTCTCTCCTACGAGCAGTACTTC.